This T cell receptor (beta chain) originates from a study of control samples from healthy donors and cancer patients. Clones were read by immunoSEQ multiplex PCR, and TCRdb kept only the in-frame ones, dropping some. The data show 100,000 to 150,000 clones, about 90% seen once. CDR3 length equals 15 residues. V was trimmed by 5 bases and J by 2 bases, leaving 17 bases between them. CDR1 and CDR2 from the germline V gene are SGHRS and YFSETQ. V gene TRBV5-1 combines with J gene TRBJ2-7; tentative D call: TRBD1 (6 bases). Material for sequencing was blood. The clonotype was recovered from a man between 60 and 75 years old in good health. The CDR3 coding sequence is TGCGCCAGCAGTACTGGGACACCCCGTGCCTACGAGCAGTACTTC. Translation gives CASSTGTPRAYEQYF.